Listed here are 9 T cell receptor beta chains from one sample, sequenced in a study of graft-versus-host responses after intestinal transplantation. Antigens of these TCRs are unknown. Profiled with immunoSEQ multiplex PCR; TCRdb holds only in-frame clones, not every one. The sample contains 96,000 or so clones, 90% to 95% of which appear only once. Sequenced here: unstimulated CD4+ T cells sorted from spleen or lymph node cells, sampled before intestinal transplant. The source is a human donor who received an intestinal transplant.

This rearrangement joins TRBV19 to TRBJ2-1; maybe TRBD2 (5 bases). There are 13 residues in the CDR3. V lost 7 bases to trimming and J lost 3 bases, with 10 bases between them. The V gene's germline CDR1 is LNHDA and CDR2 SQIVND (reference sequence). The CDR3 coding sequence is TGTGCCAGTACCCCTAGCATCTACAATGAGCAGTTCTTC. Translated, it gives CASTPSIYNEQFF.

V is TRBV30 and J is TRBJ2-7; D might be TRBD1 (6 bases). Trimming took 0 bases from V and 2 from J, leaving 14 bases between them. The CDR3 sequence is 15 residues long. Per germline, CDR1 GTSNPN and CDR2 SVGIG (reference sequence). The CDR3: CAWSVRSTGAYEQYF. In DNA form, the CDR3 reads TGTGCCTGGAGTGTAAGGTCGACAGGCGCCTACGAGCAGTACTTC. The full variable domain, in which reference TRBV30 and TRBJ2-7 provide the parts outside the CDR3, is SQTIHQWPATLVQPVGSPLSLECTVEGTSNPNLYWYRQAAGRGLQLLFYSVGIGQISSEVPQNLSASRPQDRQFILSSKKLLLSDSGFYLCAWSVRSTGAYEQYFGPGTRLTVT.

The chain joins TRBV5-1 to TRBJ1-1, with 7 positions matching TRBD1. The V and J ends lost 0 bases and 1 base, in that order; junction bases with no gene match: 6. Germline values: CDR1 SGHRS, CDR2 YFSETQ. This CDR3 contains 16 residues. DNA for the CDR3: TGCGCCAGCAGCTTGGTGGCAGGGGGTTCGAACACTGAAGCTTTCTTT. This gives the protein CASSLVAGGSNTEAFF.

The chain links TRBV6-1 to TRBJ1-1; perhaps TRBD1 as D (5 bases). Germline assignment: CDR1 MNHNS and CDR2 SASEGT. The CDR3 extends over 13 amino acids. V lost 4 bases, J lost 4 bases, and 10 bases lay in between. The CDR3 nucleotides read TGTGCCAGCAGTGCTACAGGACCCACTGAAGCTTTCTTT. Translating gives CASSATGPTEAFF.

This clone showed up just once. This CDR3 is CAISLGPGQLNYGYTF. For the CDR3, the DNA is TGTGCCATCAGTCTAGGGCCGGGACAGCTTAACTATGGCTACACCTTC. This chain uses TRBV10-3 with TRBJ1-2; 7 nucleotides agree with TRBD1. The germline CDR1 and CDR2 sequences are ENHRY and SYGVKD. CDR3 size: 16 residues. V dropped 5 bases and J dropped 1; count of bases not matched to a gene: 10.

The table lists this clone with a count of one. The CDR3 DNA reads as TGTGCCAGCAGCTTGGGGTTAGCGGGCACAGATACGCAGTATTTT. Translating gives CASSLGLAGTDTQYF. This chain connects TRBV5-4 to TRBJ2-3; maybe TRBD2 (6 bases). The CDR3 extends over 15 amino acids. Per germline, CDR1 SGHNT and CDR2 YYREEE (reference sequence). V lost 0 bases and J 1 base, leaving 9 bases between the germline ends.

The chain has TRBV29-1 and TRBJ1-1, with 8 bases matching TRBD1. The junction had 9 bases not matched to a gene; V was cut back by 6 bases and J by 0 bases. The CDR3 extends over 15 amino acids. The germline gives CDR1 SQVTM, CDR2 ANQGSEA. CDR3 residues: CSVGPGQGMNTEAFF. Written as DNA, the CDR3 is TGCAGCGTCGGACCTGGACAGGGCATGAACACTGAAGCTTTCTTT.

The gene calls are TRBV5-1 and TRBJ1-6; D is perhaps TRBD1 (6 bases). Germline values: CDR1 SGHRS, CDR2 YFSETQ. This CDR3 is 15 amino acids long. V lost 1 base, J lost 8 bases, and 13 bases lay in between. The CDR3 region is CASSLTGSKDSPLHF. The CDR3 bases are TGCGCCAGCAGCTTGACAGGGAGCAAGGATTCACCCCTCCACTTT.

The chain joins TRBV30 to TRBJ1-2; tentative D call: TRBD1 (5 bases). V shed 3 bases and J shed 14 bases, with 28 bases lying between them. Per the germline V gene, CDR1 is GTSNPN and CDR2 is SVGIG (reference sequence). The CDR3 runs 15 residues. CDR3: CAWSHPGRSLWLRTF. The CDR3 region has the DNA TGTGCCTGGAGCCACCCAGGGAGGAGCCTATGGTTGAGAACCTTC.